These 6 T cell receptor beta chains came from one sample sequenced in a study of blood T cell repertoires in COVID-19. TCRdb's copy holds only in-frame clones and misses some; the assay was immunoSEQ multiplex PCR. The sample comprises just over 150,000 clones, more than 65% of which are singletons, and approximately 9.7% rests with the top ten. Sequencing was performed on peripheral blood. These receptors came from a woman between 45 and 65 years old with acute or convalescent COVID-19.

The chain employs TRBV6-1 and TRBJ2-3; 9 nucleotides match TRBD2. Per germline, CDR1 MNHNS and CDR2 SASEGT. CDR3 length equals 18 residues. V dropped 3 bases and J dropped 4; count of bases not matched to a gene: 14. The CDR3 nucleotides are TGTGCCAGCAGTGAGAGGGTAGCGGGGGCACCCGGGCCAGATACGCAGTATTTT. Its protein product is CASSERVAGAPGPDTQYF.

The chain's CDR3 is CASSSGQPHYGYTF. The CDR3 nucleotides are TGTGCCAGCAGCTCAGGGCAGCCCCACTATGGCTACACCTTC. The chain carries TRBV9 and TRBJ1-2; D may be TRBD1 (5 bases). This CDR3 has 14 amino acids. Germline CDR1 is SGDLS and CDR2 is YYNGEE. V was shortened by 4 bases and J by 3 bases, with 13 bases between the two germline ends.

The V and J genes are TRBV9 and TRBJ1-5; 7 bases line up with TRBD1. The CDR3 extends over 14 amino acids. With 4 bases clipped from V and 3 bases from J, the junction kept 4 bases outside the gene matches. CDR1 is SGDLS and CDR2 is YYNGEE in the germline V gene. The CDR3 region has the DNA TGTGCCAGCAGCCAACAGGGGTTCAATCAGCCCCAGCATTTT. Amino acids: CASSQQGFNQPQHF.

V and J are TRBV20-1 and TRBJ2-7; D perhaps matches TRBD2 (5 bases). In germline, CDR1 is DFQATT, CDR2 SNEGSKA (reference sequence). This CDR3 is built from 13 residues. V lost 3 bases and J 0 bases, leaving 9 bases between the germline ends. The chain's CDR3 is CSASRAGSYEQYF. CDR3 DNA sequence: TGCAGTGCTAGTAGGGCGGGCTCCTACGAGCAGTACTTC.

The CDR3 loop reads CSASRQGAQETQYF. In DNA form, the CDR3 reads TGCAGTGCTAGTAGACAGGGGGCACAAGAGACCCAGTACTTC. The rearrangement links TRBV20-1 to TRBJ2-5, with 10 bases identical to TRBD1. The germline CDR1 and CDR2 sequences are DFQATT and SNEGSKA (reference sequence). The CDR3 extends over 14 amino acids. The trim removed 3 bases at V and 2 bases at J, leaving 3 bases unmatched.

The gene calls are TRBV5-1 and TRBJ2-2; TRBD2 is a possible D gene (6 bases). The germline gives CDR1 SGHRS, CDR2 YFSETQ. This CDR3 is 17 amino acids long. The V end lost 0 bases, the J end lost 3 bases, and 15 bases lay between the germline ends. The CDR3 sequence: CASSLDPGLGDTGELFF. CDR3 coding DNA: TGCGCCAGCAGCTTGGATCCGGGACTCGGGGACACCGGGGAGCTGTTTTTT.